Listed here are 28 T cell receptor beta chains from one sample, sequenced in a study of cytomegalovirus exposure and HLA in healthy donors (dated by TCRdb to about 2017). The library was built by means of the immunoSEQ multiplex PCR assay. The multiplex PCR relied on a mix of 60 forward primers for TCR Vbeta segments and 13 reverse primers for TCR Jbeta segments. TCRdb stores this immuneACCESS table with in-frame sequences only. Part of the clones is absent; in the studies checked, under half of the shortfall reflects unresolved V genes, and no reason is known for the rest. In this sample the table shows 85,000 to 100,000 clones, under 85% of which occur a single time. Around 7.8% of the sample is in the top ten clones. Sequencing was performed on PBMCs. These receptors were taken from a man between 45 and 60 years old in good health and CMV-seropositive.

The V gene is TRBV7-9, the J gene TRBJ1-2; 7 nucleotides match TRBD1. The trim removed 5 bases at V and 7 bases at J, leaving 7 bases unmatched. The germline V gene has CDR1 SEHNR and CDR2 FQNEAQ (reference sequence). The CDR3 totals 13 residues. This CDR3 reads CASSQEGAGGYTF. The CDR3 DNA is TGTGCCAGCAGCCAGGAGGGGGCGGGTGGCTACACCTTC.

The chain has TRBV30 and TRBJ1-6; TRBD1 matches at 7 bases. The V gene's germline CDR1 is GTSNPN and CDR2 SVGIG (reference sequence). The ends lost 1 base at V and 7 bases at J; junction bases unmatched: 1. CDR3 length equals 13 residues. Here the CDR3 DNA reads TGTGCCTGGAGTGGACAGGGAAATTCACCCCTCCACTTT. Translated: CAWSGQGNSPLHF.

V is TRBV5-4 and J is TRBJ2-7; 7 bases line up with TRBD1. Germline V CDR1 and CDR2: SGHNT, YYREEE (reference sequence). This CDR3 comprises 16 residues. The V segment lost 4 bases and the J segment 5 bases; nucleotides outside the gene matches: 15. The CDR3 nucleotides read TGTGCCAGCAGCCAAGGTCCACCCGGGACAGTCCACGAGCAGTACTTC. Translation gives CASSQGPPGTVHEQYF. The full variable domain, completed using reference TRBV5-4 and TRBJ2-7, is ETGVTQSPTHLIKTRGQQVTLRCSSQSGHNTVSWYQQALGQGPQFIFQYYREEENGRGNFPPRFSGLQFPNYSSELNVNALELDDSALYLCASSQGPPGTVHEQYFGPGTRLTVT.

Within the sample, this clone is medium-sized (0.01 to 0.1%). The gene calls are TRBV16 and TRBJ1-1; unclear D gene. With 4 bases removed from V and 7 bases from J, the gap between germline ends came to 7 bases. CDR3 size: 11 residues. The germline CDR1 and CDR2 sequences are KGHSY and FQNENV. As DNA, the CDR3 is TGTGCCAGCAGCCGAGTCGGTGAAGCTTTCTTT. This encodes CASSRVGEAFF.

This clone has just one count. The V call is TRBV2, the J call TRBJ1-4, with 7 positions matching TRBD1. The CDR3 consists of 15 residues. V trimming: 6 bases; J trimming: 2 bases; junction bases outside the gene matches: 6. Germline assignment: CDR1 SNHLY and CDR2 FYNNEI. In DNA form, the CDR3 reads TGTGCCAGCAGCCGACAGGGTTCGACTAATGAAAAACTGTTTTTT. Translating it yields CASSRQGSTNEKLFF.

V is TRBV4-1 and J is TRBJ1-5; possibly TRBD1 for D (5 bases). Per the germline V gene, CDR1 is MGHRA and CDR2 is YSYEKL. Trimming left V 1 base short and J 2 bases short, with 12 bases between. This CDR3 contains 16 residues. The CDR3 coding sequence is TGCGCCAGCAGCCAAGGTCTTTTAGGGGGCAATCAGCCCCAGCATTTT. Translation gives CASSQGLLGGNQPQHF.

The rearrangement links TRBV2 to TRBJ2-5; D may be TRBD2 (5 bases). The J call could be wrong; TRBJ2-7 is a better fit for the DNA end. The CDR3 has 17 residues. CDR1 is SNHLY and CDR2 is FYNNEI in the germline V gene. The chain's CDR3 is CASSEYKVFGDIYEQYF. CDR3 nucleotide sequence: TGTGCCAGCAGTGAATATAAAGTATTCGGGGATATCTACGAGCAGTACTTC.

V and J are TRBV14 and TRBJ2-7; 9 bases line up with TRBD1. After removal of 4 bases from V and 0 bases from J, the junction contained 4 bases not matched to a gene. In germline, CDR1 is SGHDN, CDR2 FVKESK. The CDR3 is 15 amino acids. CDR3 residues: CASSLGTGLSYEQYF. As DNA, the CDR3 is TGTGCCAGCAGCCTAGGGACAGGGCTCTCCTACGAGCAGTACTTC.

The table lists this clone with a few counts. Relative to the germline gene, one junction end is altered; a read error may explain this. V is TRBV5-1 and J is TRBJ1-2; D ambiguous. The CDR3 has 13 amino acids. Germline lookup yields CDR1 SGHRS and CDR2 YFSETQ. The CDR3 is CASSVEGDYGYPF. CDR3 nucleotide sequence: TGCGCCAGCAGCGTAGAGGGAGACTATGGCTACCCCTTC.

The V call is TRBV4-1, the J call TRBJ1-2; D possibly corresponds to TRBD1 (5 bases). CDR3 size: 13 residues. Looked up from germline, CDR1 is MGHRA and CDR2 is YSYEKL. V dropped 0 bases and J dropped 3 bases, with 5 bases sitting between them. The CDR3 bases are TGCGCCAGCAGCCAAGAACAGGACTATGGCTACACCTTC. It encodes CASSQEQDYGYTF.

This CDR3 reads CAWNRGSYEKLFF. In DNA form, the CDR3 reads TGTGCCTGGAACAGGGGGTCTTATGAAAAACTGTTTTTT. The V call is TRBV30, the J call TRBJ1-4; 8 positions agree with TRBD1. The CDR3 runs to 13 residues. J was trimmed by 6 bases and V by 4 bases; bases with no gene match: 4. Germline CDR1 GTSNPN, CDR2 SVGIG (reference sequence).

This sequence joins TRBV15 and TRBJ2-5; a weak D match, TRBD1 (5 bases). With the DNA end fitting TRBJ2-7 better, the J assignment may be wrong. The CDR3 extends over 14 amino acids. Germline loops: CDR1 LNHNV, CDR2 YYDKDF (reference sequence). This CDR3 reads CATSRDRDSYEQYF. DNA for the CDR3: TGTGCCACCAGCAGAGATCGCGACAGCTACGAGCAGTACTTC.

CDR3 in DNA: TGCGCCAGCAGCCAAGGTGGGGGGGACACTGAAGCTTTCTTT. This sequence encodes CASSQGGGDTEAFF. The chain joins TRBV4-3 to TRBJ1-1; perhaps TRBD1 as D (5 bases). CDR1 is LGHNA and CDR2 is YSLEER in the germline V gene. V was trimmed by 1 base and J by 3 bases, leaving 9 bases between them. CDR3 length: 14 residues.

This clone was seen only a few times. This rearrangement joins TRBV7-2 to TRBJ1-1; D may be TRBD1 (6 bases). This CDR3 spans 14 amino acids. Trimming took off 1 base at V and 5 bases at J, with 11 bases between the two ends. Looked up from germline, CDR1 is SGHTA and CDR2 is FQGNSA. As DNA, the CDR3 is TGTGCCAGCAGCTTAGGGGGGCCGTTAACTGAAGCTTTCTTT. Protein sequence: CASSLGGPLTEAFF.

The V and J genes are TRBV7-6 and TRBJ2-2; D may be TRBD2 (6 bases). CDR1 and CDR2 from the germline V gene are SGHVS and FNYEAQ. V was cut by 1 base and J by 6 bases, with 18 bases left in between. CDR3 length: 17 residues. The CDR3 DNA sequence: TGTGCCAGCAGCTTAGTTCCTCCGGGACTGTCGTCCGGGGAGCTGTTTTTT. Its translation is CASSLVPPGLSSGELFF.

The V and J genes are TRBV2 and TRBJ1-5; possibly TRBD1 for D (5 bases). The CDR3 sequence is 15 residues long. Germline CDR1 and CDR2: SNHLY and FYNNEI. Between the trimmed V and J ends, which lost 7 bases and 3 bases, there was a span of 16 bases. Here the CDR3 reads CASTVSLGLNQPQHF. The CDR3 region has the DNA TGTGCCAGCACCGTGTCACTGGGACTCAATCAGCCCCAGCATTTT.

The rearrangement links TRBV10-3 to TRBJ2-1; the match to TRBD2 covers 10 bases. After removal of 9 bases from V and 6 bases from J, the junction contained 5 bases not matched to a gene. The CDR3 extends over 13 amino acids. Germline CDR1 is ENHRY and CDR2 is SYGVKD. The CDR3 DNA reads TGTGCCATTGGGACTAGCGAAGGCAATGAGCAGTTCTTC. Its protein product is CAIGTSEGNEQFF.

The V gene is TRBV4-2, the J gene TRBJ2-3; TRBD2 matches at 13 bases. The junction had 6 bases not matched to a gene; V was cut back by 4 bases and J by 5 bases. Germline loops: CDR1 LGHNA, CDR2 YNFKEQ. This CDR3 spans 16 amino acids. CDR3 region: CASSRTSGGAEDTQYF. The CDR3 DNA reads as TGTGCCAGCAGCCGAACTAGCGGGGGGGCCGAAGATACGCAGTATTTT.

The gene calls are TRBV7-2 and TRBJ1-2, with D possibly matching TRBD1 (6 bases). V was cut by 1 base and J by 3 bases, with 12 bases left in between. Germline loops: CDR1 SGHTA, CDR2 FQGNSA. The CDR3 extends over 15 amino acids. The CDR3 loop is CASSLEQGAYYGYTF. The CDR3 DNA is TGTGCCAGCAGCTTAGAACAGGGCGCCTACTATGGCTACACCTTC. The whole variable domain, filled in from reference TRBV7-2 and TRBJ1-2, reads GAGVSQSPSNKVTEKGKDVELRCDPISGHTALYWYRQSLGQGLEFLIYFQGNSAPDKSGLPSDRFSAERTGGSVSTLTIQRTQQEDSAVYLCASSLEQGAYYGYTFGSGTRLTVV.

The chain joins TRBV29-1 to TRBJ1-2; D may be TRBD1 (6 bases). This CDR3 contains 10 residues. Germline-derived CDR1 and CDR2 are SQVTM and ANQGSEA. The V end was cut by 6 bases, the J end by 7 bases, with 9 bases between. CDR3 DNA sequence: TGCAGCGTCTTACAGGGTGGCTACACCTTC. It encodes CSVLQGGYTF. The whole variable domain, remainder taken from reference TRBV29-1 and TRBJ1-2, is SAVISQKPSRDICQRGTSLTIQCQVDSQVTMMFWYRQQPGQSLTLIATANQGSEATYESGFVIDKFPISRPNLTFSTLTVSNMSPEDSSIYLCSVLQGGYTFGSGTRLTVV.

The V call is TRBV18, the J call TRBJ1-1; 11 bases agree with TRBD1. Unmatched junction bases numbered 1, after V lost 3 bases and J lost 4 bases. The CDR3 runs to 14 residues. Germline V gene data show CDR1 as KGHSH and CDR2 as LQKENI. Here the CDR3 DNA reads TGTGCCAGCTCACCCGGGACAGGGGGCACTGAAGCTTTCTTT. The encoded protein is CASSPGTGGTEAFF.

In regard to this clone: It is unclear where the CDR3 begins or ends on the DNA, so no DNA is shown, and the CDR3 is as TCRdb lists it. This CDR3 is CASSDFLAVYNEQFF. The chain recombines TRBV10-1 with TRBJ2-1; TRBD1 reflects the table's D call only, with no check against the DNA. The CDR3 sequence runs 15 residues, both termini included. Germline lookup yields CDR1 WNHNN and CDR2 SYGVQD (reference sequence).

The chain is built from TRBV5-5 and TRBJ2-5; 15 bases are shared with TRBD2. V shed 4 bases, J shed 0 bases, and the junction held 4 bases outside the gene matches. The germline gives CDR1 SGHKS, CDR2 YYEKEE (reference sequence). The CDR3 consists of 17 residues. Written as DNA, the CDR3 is TGTGCCAGCAGCGCAGGGACTAGCGGGGGGTACCAAGAGACCCAGTACTTC. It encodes CASSAGTSGGYQETQYF. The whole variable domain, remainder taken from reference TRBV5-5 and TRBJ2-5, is DAGVTQSPTHLIKTRGQQVTLRCSPISGHKSVSWYQQVLGQGPQFIFQYYEKEERGRGNFPDRFSARQFPNYSSELNVNALLLGDSALYLCASSAGTSGGYQETQYFGPGTRLLVL.

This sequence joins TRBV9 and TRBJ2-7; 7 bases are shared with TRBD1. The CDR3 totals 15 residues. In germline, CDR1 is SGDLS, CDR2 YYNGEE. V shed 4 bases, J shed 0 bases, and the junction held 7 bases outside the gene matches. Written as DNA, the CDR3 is TGTGCCAGCAGCTACGGACAGGATACCTCCTACGAGCAGTACTTC. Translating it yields CASSYGQDTSYEQYF.

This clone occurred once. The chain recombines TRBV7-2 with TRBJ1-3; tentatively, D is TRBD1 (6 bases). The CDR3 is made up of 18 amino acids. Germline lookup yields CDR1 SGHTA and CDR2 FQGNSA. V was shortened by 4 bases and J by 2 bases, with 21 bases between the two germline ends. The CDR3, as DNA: TGTGCCAGCAGCTCCCGCCCCGCTTTGACAGGCCCTGGAAACACCATATATTTT. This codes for CASSSRPALTGPGNTIYF.

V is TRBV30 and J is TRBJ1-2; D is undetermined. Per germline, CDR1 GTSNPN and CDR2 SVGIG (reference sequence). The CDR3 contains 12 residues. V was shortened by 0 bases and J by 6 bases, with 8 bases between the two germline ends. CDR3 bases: TGTGCCTGGAGTGTAATTCGTGATGGCTACACCTTC. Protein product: CAWSVIRDGYTF.

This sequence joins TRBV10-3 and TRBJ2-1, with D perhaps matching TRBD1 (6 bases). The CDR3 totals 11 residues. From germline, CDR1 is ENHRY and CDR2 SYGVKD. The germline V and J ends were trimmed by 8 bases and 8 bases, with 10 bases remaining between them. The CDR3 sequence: CAIGGGDEQFF. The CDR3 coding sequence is TGTGCCATCGGGGGCGGCGATGAGCAGTTCTTC.

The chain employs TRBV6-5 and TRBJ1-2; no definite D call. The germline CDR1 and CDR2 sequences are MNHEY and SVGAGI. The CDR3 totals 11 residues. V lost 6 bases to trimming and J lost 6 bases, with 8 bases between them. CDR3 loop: CASSRGDGYTF. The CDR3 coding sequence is TGTGCCAGCAGCCGCGGAGATGGCTACACCTTC.